This T cell receptor beta chain was identified in a study of T cells in Graves' hyperthyroidism and ophthalmopathy. Points from the study as a whole: Onset of ophthalmopathy came a median roughly 6.4 months after the model predicted it.

CDR3 length: 15 residues. The V gene end was trimmed by 5 bases and the J gene end by 3 bases; junction bases not matched to a gene: 6. Germline V gene lookup returns CDR1 SGHTA and CDR2 FQGNSA. The investigators amplified TCR beta CDR3 regions from RNA transcripts. The primer set for the first-round RT-PCR of the TCR CDR3 was HTBI. From the multiplex PCR reads, TCRdb called clonotypes with MiXCR, one entry per CDR3 protein. The sample carries around 620,000 distinct CDR3 sequences, around 42% recorded once. Concerning this clonotype: What it binds is unknown.

Diagnosing involved the use of clinical symptoms, serum thyroxine and TRAb, thyroid ultrasound and orbital computed tomography. What was sequenced was peripheral blood or thyroid tissue (not recorded which). This clonotype originated in an adult woman with Graves' disease, either hyperthyroidism or ophthalmopathy (not recorded which). The chain is built from TRBV7-2 and TRBJ2-2, with 7 bases that match TRBD2. CDR3 nucleotides: TGTGCCAGCAGCCCTCAGACTAGCTACACCGGGGAGCTGTTTTTT. Encoded protein: CASSPQTSYTGELFF.